The 24 T cell receptor beta chains given below trace back to one sample, sequenced in a study of regulatory T cells in long-lasting Graves disease. The time point here: persistent/refractory GD, antithyroid drugs over 5 years with positive TRAb. Researchers made the TCR library from RNA that was extracted from PBMCs. Investigators prepared the TCR beta libraries by applying iRepertoire HTBI primers and Arm-PCR of CDR3 regions. TCRdb reprocessed the multiplex PCR reads with MiXCR, giving one entry per CDR3 protein. The sample yields some 430,000 distinct CDR3 sequences, 20% to 25% seen once. The sample in question was peripheral blood mononuclear cells (PBMCs), obtained when the disease was refractory, from a patient treated with antithyroid drugs. The receptors were sampled from a female donor with Graves disease.

Comments on this clonotype: A read error is likely here: a far larger clone is one base away. The V and J genes are TRBV6-2 or TRBV6-3 and TRBJ2-2; TRBD1 is a possible D gene (5 bases). CDR1 and CDR2 from the germline V gene are MNHEY and SVGEGT. This CDR3 has 15 residues. The CDR3 loop is CDSRPTDMNTGELFF. For the CDR3, the DNA is TGTGACAGCAGGCCGACAGACATGAACACCGGGGAGCTGTTTTTT.

The table lists this clonotype with many counts. The genes are TRBV11-3 and TRBJ2-2, with TRBD2 matching 8 bases. The CDR3 is made up of 14 amino acids. Germline values: CDR1 SGHNT, CDR2 YENEEA. The J segment lost 3 bases and the V segment lost 7 bases, leaving 4 bases of the junction unmatched. CDR3 sequence (DNA): TGTGCCAGCAATACAGCGGGAGACACCGGGGAGCTGTTTTTT. Translating it yields CASNTAGDTGELFF.

In this sample, this clonotype turned up many times. The chain carries TRBV6-5 and TRBJ1-2; maybe TRBD1 (5 bases). Germline V gene data show CDR1 as MNHEY and CDR2 as SVGAGI. The CDR3 is 15 residues long. V was clipped by 0 bases and J by 2 bases, with 10 bases between them. The CDR3 sequence is CASSYSPGLNYGYTF. CDR3 bases: TGTGCCAGCAGTTACTCTCCAGGGTTAAACTATGGCTACACCTTC.

The CDR3 loop reads CASSGVGVSPLHF. The CDR3 DNA is TGTGCCAGCAGTGGAGTTGGGGTTTCACCCCTCCACTTT. V gene TRBV2 combines with J gene TRBJ1-6; D remains ambiguous. The CDR3 runs to 13 residues. V lost 4 bases and J 9 bases, leaving 10 bases between the germline ends. CDR1 is SNHLY, CDR2 FYNNEI, per germline.

This clonotype appeared many times. The chain links TRBV12-3 or TRBV12-4 to TRBJ2-2; D gene ambiguous. This CDR3 region has 14 residues. Between the trimmed V and J ends, which lost 3 bases and 0 bases, there was a span of 5 bases. The CDR3 DNA reads as TGTGCCAGCAGTTTGGTTTCGAACACCGGGGAGCTGTTTTTT. Protein: CASSLVSNTGELFF.

The chain combines TRBV29-1 with TRBJ2-3, with 10 nucleotides matching TRBD1. Germline values: CDR1 SQVTM, CDR2 ANQGSEA. There are 12 residues in the CDR3. Germline trimming cut 4 bases from V and 11 bases from J; bases unmatched to any gene: 6. The CDR3 DNA sequence: TGCAGCGTTGGACAGGGGGCCCTAGAGCAGTATTTT. This translates into CSVGQGALEQYF.

J is TRBJ1-3 and V is TRBV9, with unresolved D. V was shortened by 1 base and J by 0 bases, with 5 bases between the two germline ends. The CDR3 is made up of 14 amino acids. In germline, CDR1 is SGDLS, CDR2 YYNGEE. The CDR3 nucleotides are TGTGCCAGCAGCGTATTTGACTCTGGAAACACCATATATTTT. Amino acids: CASSVFDSGNTIYF.

This chain joins TRBV20-1 and TRBJ2-7; TRBD2 matches 8 bases. From germline, CDR1 is DFQATT and CDR2 SNEGSKA (reference sequence). The CDR3 is 12 residues long. V was pared by 6 bases and J by 9 bases, with 10 bases of the junction left unmatched. The CDR3 protein is CSAEVAGLMQYF. The CDR3 DNA sequence: TGCAGTGCAGAGGTAGCGGGATTAATGCAGTACTTC.

The CDR3: CASSIALGLGNTIYF. CDR3 DNA sequence: TGTGCCAGCAGCATCGCTCTGGGGCTTGGAAACACCATATATTTT. This chain uses TRBV12-3 or TRBV12-4 with TRBJ1-3; a weak D match, TRBD1 (5 bases). This CDR3 is built from 15 residues. The V end lost 6 bases, the J end lost 3 bases, and 15 bases lay between the germline ends.

The chain couples TRBV30 to TRBJ1-5; D is ambiguous. The CDR3 has 13 amino acids. Germline CDR1 GTSNPN, CDR2 SVGIG (reference sequence). With 2 bases removed from V and 0 bases from J, the gap between germline ends came to 5 bases. The CDR3 is CAWSSLSNQPQHF. DNA for the CDR3: TGTGCCTGGAGTTCTCTTAGCAATCAGCCCCAGCATTTT.

The chain is built from TRBV19 and TRBJ2-4, with 14 bases that match TRBD2. The CDR3 has 14 amino acids. Per the germline V gene, CDR1 is LNHDA and CDR2 is SQIVND (reference sequence). Trimming took 3 bases from V and 15 from J; bases not matched to a gene: 7. CDR3 residues: CASSIGTSGSFPYF. Here the CDR3 DNA reads TGTGCCAGTAGTATTGGGACTAGCGGGAGCTTTCCGTACTTC.

The table lists this clonotype with a few counts. The chain employs TRBV12-5 and TRBJ2-7, with TRBD1 as a possible D gene (6 bases). V was trimmed by 2 bases and J by 1 base, leaving 12 bases between them. Germline CDR1 reads LGHNT; CDR2 reads FRNRAP. This CDR3 has 15 amino acids. CDR3 nucleotides: TGTGCTAGTGGTTTGCCGGACAGAAAATCCTACGAGCAGTACTTC. This encodes CASGLPDRKSYEQYF.

This clonotype appeared many times. The chain employs TRBV6-5 and TRBJ2-7, with 9 bases fitting TRBD2. The V gene's germline CDR1 is MNHEY and CDR2 SVGAGI. This CDR3 has 14 residues. Trimming removed 3 bases from V and 4 bases from J; junction bases left unmatched: 4. The chain's CDR3 is CASSYRLAAYEQYF. Written as DNA, the CDR3 is TGTGCCAGCAGTTATCGACTAGCGGCGTACGAGCAGTACTTC.

This clonotype has a handful of counts. This chain uses TRBV4-2 with TRBJ1-2, with 8 positions matching TRBD1. The germline V gene has CDR1 LGHNA and CDR2 YNFKEQ. Losses at the gene ends were 5 bases for V and 5 bases for J; bases not matched to a gene: 10. The CDR3 contains 15 residues. The CDR3 DNA is TGTGCCAGCAGCTACGACAGGGGTGTTCGGTATGGCTACACCTTC. The encoded protein is CASSYDRGVRYGYTF.

Ten or more counts support this clonotype. This chain uses TRBV16 with TRBJ1-1; no clear D. V was shortened by 1 base and J by 0 bases, with 12 bases between the two germline ends. Germline CDR1 and CDR2: KGHSY and FQNENV. CDR3 length: 16 residues. CDR3 loop: CASSQLNLDMNTEAFF. The CDR3 DNA is TGTGCCAGCAGCCAATTAAACCTCGACATGAACACTGAAGCTTTCTTT.

This clonotype appeared a few times. The gene calls are TRBV6-2 or TRBV6-3 and TRBJ1-1, with D possibly matching TRBD1 (6 bases). Germline loops: CDR1 MNHEY, CDR2 SVGEGT. The ends were cut back, 5 bases at V and 1 base at J, with 20 bases in the middle. The CDR3 runs 17 residues. The CDR3 here is CASSRLRNREPNTEAFF. CDR3 bases: TGTGCCAGCAGTCGACTCCGGAACAGGGAGCCGAACACTGAAGCTTTCTTT.

This rearrangement joins TRBV7-2 to TRBJ1-1; possibly TRBD1 for D (5 bases). The CDR3 covers 17 residues. Trimming shortened V by 5 bases and J by 0 bases, and 19 bases separated the two germline ends. The germline gives CDR1 SGHTA, CDR2 FQGNSA. CDR3 bases: TGTGCCAGCAGCCCCGGGGCAGCGGTCGGGTTGAACACTGAAGCTTTCTTT. This gives the protein CASSPGAAVGLNTEAFF.

This clonotype was found many times. One end of the junction varies from germline; a read error may be responsible. The chain couples TRBV2 to TRBJ2-5; D possibly uses TRBD1 or TRBD2 (5 bases each). The CDR3 is 11 amino acids. Germline CDR1 reads SNHLY; CDR2 reads FYNNEI. The CDR3 is CASREGETQYF. In DNA, the CDR3 is TGTGCCAGCCGTGAGGGGGAGACCCAGTACTTC.

This clonotype was seen at least ten times. The chain carries TRBV12-3 or TRBV12-4 and TRBJ2-7, with unresolved D. V lost 1 base to trimming and J lost 2 bases, with 6 bases between them. This CDR3 spans 13 amino acids. CDR3 in DNA: TGTGCCAGCAGTTTAGATCCAGCCTACGAGCAGTACTTC. Translated: CASSLDPAYEQYF.

This rearrangement joins TRBV12-3 or TRBV12-4 to TRBJ2-3; no clear D gene. The ends were cut back, 6 bases at V and 6 bases at J, with 16 bases in the middle. This CDR3 region has 14 residues. The CDR3 nucleotides read TGTGCCAGCAGGACCGGGTCCCTCGGGGATACGCAGTATTTT. Its translation: CASRTGSLGDTQYF.

This chain joins TRBV7-9 and TRBJ2-7; TRBD1 aligns across 7 bases. Germline V gene lookup returns CDR1 SEHNR and CDR2 FQNEAQ (reference sequence). Trimming removed 6 bases from V and 3 bases from J; junction bases left unmatched: 20. The CDR3 is made up of 18 amino acids. CDR3 amino acids: CASSPFPGQLGNVYEQYF. Here the CDR3 DNA reads TGTGCCAGCAGTCCTTTCCCGGGACAGCTTGGCAACGTCTACGAGCAGTACTTC.

This clonotype was recorded a few times. The chain links TRBV7-3 to TRBJ2-7; D tentatively fits TRBD1 or TRBD2 (6 bases each). V was clipped by 4 bases and J by 6 bases, with 13 bases between them. Germline CDR1 SGHTA, CDR2 FQGTGA. There are 13 residues in the CDR3. The CDR3: CASSSNREAEQYF. In nucleotides, the CDR3 is TGTGCCAGCAGCTCAAACAGGGAGGCCGAGCAGTACTTC.

In regard to this clonotype: It may be a read error: a sequence one base away is much more abundant. The chain is built from TRBV7-8 and TRBJ1-1; maybe TRBD1 (6 bases). This CDR3 comprises 12 residues. Germline loops: CDR1 SGHVS, CDR2 FQNEAQ. The V end was cut by 3 bases, the J end by 12 bases, with 14 bases between. The CDR3 bases are TGTGCCAGCAGCTTGTTTAGACAGGACACTTTCTTT. This encodes CASSLFRQDTFF.

This sequence joins TRBV20-1 and TRBJ1-1; no reliable D call. CDR1 is DFQATT, CDR2 SNEGSKA, per germline (reference sequence). V lost 0 bases and J 3 bases, leaving 17 bases between the germline ends. The CDR3 runs to 16 residues. CDR3 nucleotide sequence: TGCAGTGCTAGAGATCAGCGCTGTAGCCTTGACACTGAAGCTTTCTTT. This sequence encodes CSARDQRCSLDTEAFF.